Sequencing of this TCR beta chain was carried out in a study of early T cells in non-severe SARS-CoV-2 infection. Study summary: It was bulk RNA from unsorted whole blood that was sequenced, and the chains were unpaired.

cDNA molecules, individually, were tagged with unique molecular identifiers. TCRdb independently ran MiXCR on the 5' RACE reads; one entry per CDR3 protein. Of roughly 99,000 distinct CDR3 sequences in the sample, more than 10% are singletons; the top ten hold approximately 4%. Trimming took off 5 bases at V and 0 bases at J, with 17 bases between the two ends. Germline-derived CDR1 and CDR2 are LNHDA and SQIVND (reference sequence). This CDR3 comprises 16 residues. The receptor was derived from an adult who was a healthcare worker with PCR-confirmed SARS-CoV-2 infection or an uninfected control (not recorded which). The sequencing used whole blood, collected at baseline. The genes are TRBV19 and TRBJ2-7, with D possibly TRBD2 on 5 matching bases. The CDR3 DNA is TGTGCCAGTAGTCCAACCTTTGGGAGAAGCTCCTACGAGCAGTACTTC. This encodes CASSPTFGRSSYEQYF.